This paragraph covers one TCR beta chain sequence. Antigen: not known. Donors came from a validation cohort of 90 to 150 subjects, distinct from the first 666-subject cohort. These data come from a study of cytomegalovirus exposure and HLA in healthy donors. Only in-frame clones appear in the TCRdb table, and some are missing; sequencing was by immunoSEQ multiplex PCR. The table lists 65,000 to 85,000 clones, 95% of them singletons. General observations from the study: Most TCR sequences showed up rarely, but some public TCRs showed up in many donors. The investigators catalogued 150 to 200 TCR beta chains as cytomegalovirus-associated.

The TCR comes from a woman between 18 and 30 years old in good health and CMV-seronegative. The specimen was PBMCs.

The CDR3 bases are TGTGCCAGCAGCTTAGTCGGACAGACCTACGAGCAGTACTTC. Translated, it gives CASSLVGQTYEQYF. V gene TRBV11-2 combines with J gene TRBJ2-7, with TRBD1 as a possible D gene (6 bases). Per the germline V gene, CDR1 is SGHAT and CDR2 is FQNNGV. The germline V and J ends were trimmed by 1 base and 2 bases, with 9 bases remaining between them. This CDR3 spans 14 amino acids.